A single sample is the source of the 27 T cell receptor beta chains below, sequenced in a study of blood T cell repertoires in COVID-19. Some clones are missing from TCRdb's copy, which holds only in-frame ones; the method was immunoSEQ multiplex PCR. The sample contains 300,000 to 400,000 clones, approximately 90% of which appear only once. Sequencing was performed on PBMCs or T cells enriched from blood (not recorded which). These receptors were obtained from a woman aged 18-35 years who had recovered from COVID-19.

This chain uses TRBV7-8 with TRBJ2-5; no clear D. The germline V and J ends were trimmed by 4 bases and 3 bases, with 9 bases remaining between them. Germline-derived CDR1 and CDR2 are SGHVS and FQNEAQ. This CDR3 is 13 amino acids long. The chain's CDR3 is CASSYPPEETQYF. The CDR3, as DNA: TGTGCCAGCAGCTACCCCCCGGAAGAGACCCAGTACTTC. Using reference TRBV7-8 and TRBJ2-5 for the parts outside the CDR3, the full variable domain is GAGVSQSPRYKVAKRGQDVALRCDPISGHVSLFWYQQALGQGPEFLTYFQNEAQLDKSGLPSDRFFAERPEGSVSTLKIQRTQQEDSAVYLCASSYPPEETQYFGPGTRLLVL.

This chain connects TRBV21-1 to TRBJ1-2; TRBD1, as called in the table, went unchecked against the DNA. TRBV21-1 is listed as a pseudogene. CDR3 length: 15 residues. CDR3: CASSKPRQTNYGYTF. The CDR3 region has the DNA TGTGCCAGCAGCAAACCGAGACAGACTAACTATGGCTACACCTTC.

The V and J genes are TRBV30 and TRBJ2-1; a weak D match, TRBD2 (5 bases). This CDR3 is built from 12 residues. Trimming cost V 2 bases and J 7 bases, with 9 bases left between them. Germline CDR1 GTSNPN, CDR2 SVGIG (reference sequence). This chain's CDR3 is CAWSPRDNEQFF. For the CDR3, the DNA is TGTGCCTGGAGTCCCCGGGATAATGAGCAGTTCTTC.

The chain employs TRBV27 and TRBJ1-4; D is possibly TRBD1 (6 bases). The CDR3 is made up of 14 amino acids. Germline V gene data show CDR1 as MNHEY and CDR2 as SMNVEV (reference sequence). The V and J ends lost 4 bases and 8 bases respectively, with 14 bases between them. The chain's CDR3 is CASSSGGLGEKLFF. CDR3 DNA: TGTGCCAGCAGTTCGGGGGGCTTGGGCGAAAAACTGTTTTTT.

V usage is TRBV29-1 and J usage is TRBJ2-1; a possible D gene is TRBD1 (5 bases). V shed 5 bases and J shed 0 bases, with 14 bases lying between them. This CDR3 is built from 15 residues. Germline V lookup: CDR1 SQVTM, CDR2 ANQGSEA. The DNA of the CDR3 is TGCAGCGTTTTACCACAGGAGAGCTCCTACAATGAGCAGTTCTTC. This gives the protein CSVLPQESSYNEQFF.

V and J are TRBV2 and TRBJ1-1; TRBD1 is a possible D gene (6 bases). The CDR3 loop spans 14 amino acids. Trimming removed 8 bases from V and 6 bases from J, with 19 bases in between. The germline CDR1 and CDR2 sequences are SNHLY and FYNNEI. The CDR3 DNA follows: TGTGCCAGCTTTTGGACAGAAAACACCCCTGAAGCTTTCTTT. As protein: CASFWTENTPEAFF.

J is TRBJ2-4 and V is TRBV3-1 (or the pseudogene TRBV3-2), with D possibly matching TRBD2 (5 bases). V lost 4 bases to trimming and J lost 2 bases, with 9 bases between them. The CDR3 is 14 amino acids. CDR1 is LGHDT and CDR2 is YNNKEL in the germline V gene (reference sequence). The CDR3 bases are TGTGCCAGCAGCCCTTGGAGGACCAAAAACATTCAGTACTTC. Amino acids: CASSPWRTKNIQYF.

The chain is built from TRBV5-5 and TRBJ1-1, with D maybe TRBD1 (5 bases). Germline V lookup: CDR1 SGHKS, CDR2 YYEKEE (reference sequence). Trimming stripped 6 bases from V and 2 bases from J, with 17 bases between. CDR3 length: 15 amino acids. CDR3 nucleotides: TGTGCCAGCACCCTGGGGCAGTCGCACAACACTGAAGCTTTCTTT. Translated: CASTLGQSHNTEAFF.

This sequence joins TRBV19 and TRBJ2-2; TRBD1 agrees at 8 bases. Trimming took 7 bases from V and 3 from J; bases not matched to a gene: 7. The CDR3 covers 15 residues. Germline V gene sequence: CDR1 LNHDA, CDR2 SQIVND (reference sequence). The DNA of the CDR3 is TGTGCCAGTACCAACGGACAGGGCCACACCGGGGAGCTGTTTTTT. It specifies CASTNGQGHTGELFF.

This chain uses TRBV7-3 with TRBJ1-1; D gene uncertain. The CDR3 length is 13 residues. Trimming cost V 8 bases and J 0 bases, with 10 bases left between them. The V gene's germline CDR1 is SGHTA and CDR2 FQGTGA. The CDR3 coding sequence is TGTGCCAGCTCCCCGGCGGTGAACACTGAAGCTTTCTTT. Translated, it gives CASSPAVNTEAFF.

This rearrangement joins TRBV6-5 to TRBJ1-5; D possibly corresponds to TRBD1 (5 bases). Germline V gives CDR1 MNHEY, CDR2 SVGAGI. Trimming removed 2 bases at V and 5 bases at J, with 7 bases between. CDR3 length equals 13 residues. Written as DNA, the CDR3 is TGTGCCAGCAGTTACAACAGGCATCAGCCCCAGCATTTT. Its translation is CASSYNRHQPQHF.

The chain has TRBV7-2 and TRBJ1-2, with 9 bases identical to TRBD1. V shed 4 bases and J 3 bases; nucleotides not matched to a gene: 9. Germline assignment: CDR1 SGHTA and CDR2 FQGNSA. This CDR3 has 16 residues. CDR3 sequence reads: CASSYGTGLSHYGYTF. The CDR3 DNA reads TGTGCCAGCAGCTACGGGACAGGGCTTAGTCACTATGGCTACACCTTC. Full variable domain (missing parts from reference TRBV7-2 and TRBJ1-2): GAGVSQSPSNKVTEKGKDVELRCDPISGHTALYWYRQSLGQGLEFLIYFQGNSAPDKSGLPSDRFSAERTGGSVSTLTIQRTQQEDSAVYLCASSYGTGLSHYGYTFGSGTRLTVV.

This clone has just one count. The CDR3 coding sequence is TGTGCCTGGATCCCAGGGAAGAACACTGAAGCTTTCTTT. This translates into CAWIPGKNTEAFF. The chain links TRBV30 to TRBJ1-1, with TRBD1 as a possible D gene (5 bases). CDR1 is GTSNPN, CDR2 SVGIG, per germline (reference sequence). This CDR3 is 13 amino acids long. V lost 4 bases, J lost 1 base, and 10 bases lay in between.

The chain uses TRBV18 and TRBJ2-1, with no clear D. The V end lost 3 bases, the J end lost 7 bases, and 19 bases lay between the germline ends. This CDR3 is built from 16 residues. CDR1 and CDR2 from the germline V gene are KGHSH and LQKENI. The CDR3 region is CASSPVAGSAMNEQFF. The CDR3 DNA reads TGTGCCAGCTCACCGGTGGCAGGATCGGCAATGAATGAGCAGTTCTTC.

This clone was counted a single time. This rearrangement joins TRBV29-1 to TRBJ2-3; 12 bases are a match to TRBD2. Germline lookup yields CDR1 SQVTM and CDR2 ANQGSEA. The V and J ends lost 4 bases and 6 bases, in that order; junction bases with no gene match: 8. The CDR3 extends over 15 amino acids. The CDR3 coding sequence is TGCAGCGTTGCGTCTAGCGGGGGGGCCGGCGATACGCAGTATTTT. This gives the protein CSVASSGGAGDTQYF.

CDR3 in DNA: TGCGCCAGCAGCCGTTCTCCTGGACAACTAAATCAGCCCCAGCATTTT. Residues: CASSRSPGQLNQPQHF. The rearrangement links TRBV4-1 to TRBJ1-5, with TRBD1 as a possible D gene (5 bases). The CDR3 contains 16 residues. The germline V gene has CDR1 MGHRA and CDR2 YSYEKL. V was cut by 4 bases and J by 4 bases, with 17 bases left in between.

This chain connects TRBV5-6 to TRBJ1-2; TRBD1 agrees at 7 bases. The CDR3 sequence is 16 residues long. The V gene's germline CDR1 is SGHDT and CDR2 YYEEEE. J lost 4 bases, V lost 0 bases, and 9 bases had no gene match. CDR3 region: CASSLGGQNPGYGYTF. CDR3 DNA: TGTGCCAGCAGCTTGGGGGGACAGAACCCGGGCTATGGCTACACCTTC.

The genes are TRBV5-1 and TRBJ1-3, with D possibly TRBD1 on 6 matching bases. CDR3 length: 19 amino acids. Trimming took off 4 bases at V and 0 bases at J, with 23 bases between the two ends. Germline V gene sequence: CDR1 SGHRS, CDR2 YFSETQ. CDR3 sequence: CASSQQGQAPLSSGNTIYF. As DNA, the CDR3 is TGCGCCAGCAGCCAGCAGGGGCAGGCACCGCTAAGCTCTGGAAACACCATATATTTT. The entire variable domain, with the rest obtained from reference TRBV5-1 and TRBJ1-3, is as follows: KAGVTQTPRYLIKTRGQQVTLSCSPISGHRSVSWYQQTPGQGLQFLFEYFSETQRNKGNFPGRFSGRQFSNSRSEMNVSTLELGDSALYLCASSQQGQAPLSSGNTIYFGEGSWLTVV.

With regard to this clone: The sample has other DNA sequences that encode this CDR3 too. The chain employs TRBV9 and TRBJ1-4, with D possibly matching TRBD1 (6 bases). Trimming removed 0 bases from V and 5 bases from J, with 11 bases in between. The CDR3 consists of 15 residues. Germline CDR1 and CDR2: SGDLS and YYNGEE. CDR3 nucleotides: TGTGCCAGCAGCGTAGAAGGGGGATTAAATGAAAAACTGTTTTTT. It codes for CASSVEGGLNEKLFF.

The chain joins TRBV18 to TRBJ1-6; D perhaps matches TRBD1 (6 bases). Trimming removed 0 bases at V and 10 bases at J, with 13 bases between. This CDR3 contains 15 residues. CDR1 and CDR2 from the germline V gene are KGHSH and LQKENI. The CDR3 loop is CASSPPTGNGSPLHF. The CDR3 DNA reads as TGTGCCAGCTCACCACCGACAGGAAATGGGTCACCCCTCCACTTT.

Note on this clone: A much larger clone differs by one base, so this may be a read error. The chain is built from TRBV7-2 and TRBJ1-2; 9 positions match TRBD1. The J segment lost 0 bases and the V segment lost 5 bases, leaving 1 base of the junction unmatched. Germline V gene lookup returns CDR1 SGHTA and CDR2 FQGNSA. This CDR3 has 14 amino acids. CDR3 bases: TGTGCCAGCAGCCGGGACAGGGCTAACTATGGCTACACCTTC. Its translation: CASSRDRANYGYTF.

The rearrangement links TRBV30 to TRBJ1-2; tentative D call: TRBD1 (5 bases). CDR1 is GTSNPN, CDR2 SVGIG, per germline (reference sequence). V was clipped by 3 bases and J by 1 base, with 9 bases between them. The CDR3 consists of 13 residues. The CDR3 bases are TGTGCCTGGAGGATGGGGGGTAACTATGGCTACACCTTC. Protein sequence: CAWRMGGNYGYTF.

This chain links TRBV29-1 with TRBJ1-2; 10 positions match TRBD1. Germline assignment: CDR1 SQVTM and CDR2 ANQGSEA. Trimming cost V 6 bases and J 8 bases; bases outside gene matches: 6. This CDR3 contains 12 residues. This CDR3 is CSVTGQGGGYTF. The DNA of the CDR3 is TGCAGCGTCACTGGACAGGGGGGCGGCTACACCTTC.

The genes are TRBV6-6 and TRBJ1-2, with 7 bases fitting TRBD1. The CDR3 sequence is 14 residues long. The J segment lost 8 bases and the V segment lost 4 bases, leaving 10 bases of the junction unmatched. CDR1 and CDR2 (germline): MNHNY, SVGAGI (reference sequence). The CDR3 region is CASSSSDREDGYTF. Written as DNA, the CDR3 is TGTGCCAGCAGTTCATCCGACAGGGAGGACGGCTACACCTTC.

This sequence joins TRBV18 and TRBJ1-1; tentatively, D is TRBD1 (5 bases). This CDR3 contains 15 residues. In germline, CDR1 is KGHSH, CDR2 LQKENI. V dropped 1 base and J dropped 4 bases, with 13 bases sitting between them. The CDR3 sequence is CASSPQGPGVTEAFF. As DNA, the CDR3 is TGTGCCAGCTCACCACAGGGGCCGGGAGTCACTGAAGCTTTCTTT.

The rearrangement joins TRBV30 to TRBJ2-5, with 11 nucleotides matching TRBD1. The CDR3 contains 14 residues. After removal of 1 base from V and 7 bases from J, the junction contained 5 bases not matched to a gene. Germline CDR1 GTSNPN, CDR2 SVGIG (reference sequence). DNA for the CDR3: TGTGCCTGGAGTGCGGACAGGGGGCTGGGGACCCAGTACTTC. Amino acid sequence: CAWSADRGLGTQYF.

The chain couples TRBV11-2 to TRBJ2-5; 14 positions match TRBD2. This CDR3 spans 16 amino acids. The V gene end was trimmed by 3 bases and the J gene end by 4 bases; junction bases not matched to a gene: 4. CDR1 SGHAT and CDR2 FQNNGV come from the germline V gene. The CDR3 DNA sequence: TGTGCCAGCAGCTTTCGACTAGCGGGGGGGCGAGAGACCCAGTACTTC. The encoded protein is CASSFRLAGGRETQYF.